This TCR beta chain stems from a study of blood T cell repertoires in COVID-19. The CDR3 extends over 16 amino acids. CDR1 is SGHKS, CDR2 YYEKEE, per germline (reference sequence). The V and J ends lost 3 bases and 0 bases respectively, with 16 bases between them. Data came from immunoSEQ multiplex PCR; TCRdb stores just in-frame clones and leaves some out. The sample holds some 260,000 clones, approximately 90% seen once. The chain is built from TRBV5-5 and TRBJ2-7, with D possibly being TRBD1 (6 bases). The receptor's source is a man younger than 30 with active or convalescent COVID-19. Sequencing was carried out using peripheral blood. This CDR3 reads CASSSRGGQSSYEQYF. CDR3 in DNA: TGTGCCAGCAGCTCCCGTGGGGGCCAGAGCTCCTACGAGCAGTACTTC.